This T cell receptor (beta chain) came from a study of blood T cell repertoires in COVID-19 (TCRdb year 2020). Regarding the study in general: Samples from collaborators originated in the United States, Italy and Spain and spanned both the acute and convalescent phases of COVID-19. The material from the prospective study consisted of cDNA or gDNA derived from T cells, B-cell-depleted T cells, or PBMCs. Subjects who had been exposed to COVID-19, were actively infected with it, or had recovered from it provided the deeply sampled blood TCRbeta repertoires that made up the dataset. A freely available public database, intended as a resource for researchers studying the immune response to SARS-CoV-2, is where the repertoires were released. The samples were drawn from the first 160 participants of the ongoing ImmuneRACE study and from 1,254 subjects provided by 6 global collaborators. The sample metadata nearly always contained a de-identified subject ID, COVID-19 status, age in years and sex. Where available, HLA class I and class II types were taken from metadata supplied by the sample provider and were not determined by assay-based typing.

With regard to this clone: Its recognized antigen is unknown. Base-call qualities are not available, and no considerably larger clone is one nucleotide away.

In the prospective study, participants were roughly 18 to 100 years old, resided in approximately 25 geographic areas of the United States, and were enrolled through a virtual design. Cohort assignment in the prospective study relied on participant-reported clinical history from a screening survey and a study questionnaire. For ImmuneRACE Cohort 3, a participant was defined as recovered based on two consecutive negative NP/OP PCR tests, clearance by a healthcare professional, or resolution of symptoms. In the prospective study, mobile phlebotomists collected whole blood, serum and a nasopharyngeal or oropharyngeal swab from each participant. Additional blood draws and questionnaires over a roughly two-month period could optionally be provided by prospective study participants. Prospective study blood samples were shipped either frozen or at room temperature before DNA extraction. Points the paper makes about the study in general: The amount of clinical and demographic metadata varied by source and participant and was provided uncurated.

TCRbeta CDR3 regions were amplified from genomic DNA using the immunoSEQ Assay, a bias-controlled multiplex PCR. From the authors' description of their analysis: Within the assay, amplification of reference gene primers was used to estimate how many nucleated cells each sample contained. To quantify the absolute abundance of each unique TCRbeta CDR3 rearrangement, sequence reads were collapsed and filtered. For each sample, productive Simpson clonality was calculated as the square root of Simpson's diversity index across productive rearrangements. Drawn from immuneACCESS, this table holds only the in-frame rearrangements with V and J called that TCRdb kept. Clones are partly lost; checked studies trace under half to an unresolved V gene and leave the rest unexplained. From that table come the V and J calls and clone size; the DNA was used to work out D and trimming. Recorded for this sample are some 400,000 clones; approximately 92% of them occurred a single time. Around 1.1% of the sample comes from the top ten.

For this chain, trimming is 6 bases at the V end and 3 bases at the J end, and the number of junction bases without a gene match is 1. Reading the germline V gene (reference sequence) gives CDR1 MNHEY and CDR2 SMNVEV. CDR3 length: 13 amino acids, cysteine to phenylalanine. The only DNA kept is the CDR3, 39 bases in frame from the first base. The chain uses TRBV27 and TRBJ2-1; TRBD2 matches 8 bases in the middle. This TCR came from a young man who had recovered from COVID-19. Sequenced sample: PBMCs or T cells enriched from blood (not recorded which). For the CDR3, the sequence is CASRTSDYNEQFF. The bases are TGTGCCAGCAGGACTAGCGACTACAATGAGCAGTTCTTC.